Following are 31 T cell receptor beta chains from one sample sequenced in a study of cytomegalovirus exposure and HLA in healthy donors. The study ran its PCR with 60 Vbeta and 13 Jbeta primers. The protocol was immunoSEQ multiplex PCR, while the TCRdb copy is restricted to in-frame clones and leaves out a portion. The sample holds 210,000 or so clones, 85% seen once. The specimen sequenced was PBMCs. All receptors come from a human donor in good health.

In DNA, the CDR3 is TGTGCCAGCAGGACGGGACAGGCATTACAAGAGACCCAGTACTTC. It is translated as CASRTGQALQETQYF. The V gene is TRBV11-2, the J gene TRBJ2-5; 8 nucleotides agree with TRBD1. The CDR3 has 15 amino acids. Per germline, CDR1 SGHAT and CDR2 FQNNGV. Trimming cost V 6 bases and J 2 bases; bases outside gene matches: 8.

The CDR3 DNA is TGTGCCACCAGCAGAGATTCGGGGGTTCAAGAGACCCAGTACTTC. As protein: CATSRDSGVQETQYF. The V and J genes are TRBV15 and TRBJ2-5; weak D call: TRBD2 (6 bases). V lost 0 bases to trimming and J lost 2 bases, with 10 bases between them. This CDR3 spans 15 amino acids. Germline CDR1 and CDR2: LNHNV and YYDKDF (reference sequence).

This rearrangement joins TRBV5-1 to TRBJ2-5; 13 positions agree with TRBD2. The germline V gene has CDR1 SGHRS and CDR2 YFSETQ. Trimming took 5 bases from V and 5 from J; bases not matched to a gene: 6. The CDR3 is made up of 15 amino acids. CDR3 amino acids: CASRDTSGRVETQYF. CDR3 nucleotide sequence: TGCGCCAGCAGGGATACTAGCGGGAGGGTGGAGACCCAGTACTTC.

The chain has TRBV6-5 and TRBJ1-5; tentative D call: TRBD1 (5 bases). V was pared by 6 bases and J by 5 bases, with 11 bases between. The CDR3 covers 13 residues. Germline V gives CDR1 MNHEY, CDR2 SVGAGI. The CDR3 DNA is TGTGCCAGCAGCCTGGGACTAGATCAGCCCCAGCATTTT. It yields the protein CASSLGLDQPQHF.

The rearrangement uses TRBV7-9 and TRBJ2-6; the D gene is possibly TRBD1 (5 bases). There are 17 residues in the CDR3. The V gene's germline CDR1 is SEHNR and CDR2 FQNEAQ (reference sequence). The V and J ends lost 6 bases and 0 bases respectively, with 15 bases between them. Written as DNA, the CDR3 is TGTGCCAGCAGGGACCAGGGCTATTTCTCTGGGGCCAACGTCCTGACTTTC. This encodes CASRDQGYFSGANVLTF.

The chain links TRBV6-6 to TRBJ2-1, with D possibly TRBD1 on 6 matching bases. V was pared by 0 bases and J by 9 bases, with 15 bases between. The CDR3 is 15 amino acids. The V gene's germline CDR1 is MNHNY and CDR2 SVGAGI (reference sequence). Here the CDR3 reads CASSYSLGARGEQFF. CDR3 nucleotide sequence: TGTGCCAGCAGTTACTCGCTGGGGGCTCGGGGTGAGCAGTTCTTC.

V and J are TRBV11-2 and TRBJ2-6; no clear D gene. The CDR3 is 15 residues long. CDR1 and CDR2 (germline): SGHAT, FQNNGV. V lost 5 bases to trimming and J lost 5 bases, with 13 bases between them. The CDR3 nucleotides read TGTGCCAGCAGCACCCTAGGTGGTTGGGCCAACGTCCTGACTTTC. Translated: CASSTLGGWANVLTF.

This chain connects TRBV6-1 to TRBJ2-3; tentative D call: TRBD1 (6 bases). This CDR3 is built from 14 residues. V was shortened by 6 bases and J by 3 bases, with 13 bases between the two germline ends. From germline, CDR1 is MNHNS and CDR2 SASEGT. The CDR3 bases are TGTGCCAGCAGCCCATGGGGACATACAGATACGCAGTATTTT. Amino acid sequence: CASSPWGHTDTQYF.

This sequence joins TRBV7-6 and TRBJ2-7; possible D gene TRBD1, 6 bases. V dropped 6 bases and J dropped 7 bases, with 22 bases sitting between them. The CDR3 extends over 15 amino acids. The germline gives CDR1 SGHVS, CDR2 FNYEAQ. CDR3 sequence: CASRPAGVPLGEQYF. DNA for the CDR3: TGTGCCAGCAGACCTGCAGGGGTGCCACTGGGGGAGCAGTACTTC.

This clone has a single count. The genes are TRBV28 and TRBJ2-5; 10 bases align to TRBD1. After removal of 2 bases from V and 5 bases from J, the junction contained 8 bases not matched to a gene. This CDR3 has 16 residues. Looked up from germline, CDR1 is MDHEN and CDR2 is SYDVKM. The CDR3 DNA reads TGTGCCAGCAGTTTAGCCGGGACAGGGGTACTGGAGACCCAGTACTTC. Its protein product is CASSLAGTGVLETQYF.

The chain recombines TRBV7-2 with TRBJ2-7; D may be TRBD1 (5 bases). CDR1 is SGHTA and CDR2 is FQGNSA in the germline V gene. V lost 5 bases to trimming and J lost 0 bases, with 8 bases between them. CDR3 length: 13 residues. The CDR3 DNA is TGTGCCAGCAGCGTCAGGGACTCCTACGAGCAGTACTTC. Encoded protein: CASSVRDSYEQYF. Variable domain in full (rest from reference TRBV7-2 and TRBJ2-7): GAGVSQSPSNKVTEKGKDVELRCDPISGHTALYWYRQSLGQGLEFLIYFQGNSAPDKSGLPSDRFSAERTGGSVSTLTIQRTQQEDSAVYLCASSVRDSYEQYFGPGTRLTVT.

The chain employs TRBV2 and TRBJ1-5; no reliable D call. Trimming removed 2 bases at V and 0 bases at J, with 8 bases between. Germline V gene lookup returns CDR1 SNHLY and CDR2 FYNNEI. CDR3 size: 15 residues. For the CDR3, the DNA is TGTGCCAGCAGTGAACGGGGATATAGCAATCAGCCCCAGCATTTT. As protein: CASSERGYSNQPQHF.

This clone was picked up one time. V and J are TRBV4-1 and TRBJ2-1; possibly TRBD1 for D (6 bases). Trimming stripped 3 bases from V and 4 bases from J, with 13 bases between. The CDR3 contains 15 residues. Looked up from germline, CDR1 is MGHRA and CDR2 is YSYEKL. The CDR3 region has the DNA TGCGCCAGCAGCCACGCCTACAGGGTTTACAATGAGCAGTTCTTC. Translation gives CASSHAYRVYNEQFF.

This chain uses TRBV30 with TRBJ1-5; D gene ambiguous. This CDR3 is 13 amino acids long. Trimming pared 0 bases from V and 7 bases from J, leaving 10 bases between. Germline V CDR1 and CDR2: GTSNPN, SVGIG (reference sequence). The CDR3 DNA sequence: TGTGCCTGGAGTGTATCCGCGGGGCAGCCCCAGCATTTT. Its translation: CAWSVSAGQPQHF.

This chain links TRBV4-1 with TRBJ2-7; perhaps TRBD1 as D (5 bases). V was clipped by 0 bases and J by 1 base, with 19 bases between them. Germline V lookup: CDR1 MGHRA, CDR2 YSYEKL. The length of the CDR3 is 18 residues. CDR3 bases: TGCGCCAGCAGCCAAGATTCGTTAAAGGACACACTTTCCTACGAGCAGTACTTC. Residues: CASSQDSLKDTLSYEQYF.

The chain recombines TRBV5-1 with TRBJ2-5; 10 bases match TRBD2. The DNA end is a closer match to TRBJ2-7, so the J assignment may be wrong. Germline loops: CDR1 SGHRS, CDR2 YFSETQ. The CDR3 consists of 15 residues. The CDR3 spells CASRFSLAGSYEQYF. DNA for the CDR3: TGCGCCAGCCGTTTCTCACTAGCGGGATCCTACGAGCAGTACTTC.

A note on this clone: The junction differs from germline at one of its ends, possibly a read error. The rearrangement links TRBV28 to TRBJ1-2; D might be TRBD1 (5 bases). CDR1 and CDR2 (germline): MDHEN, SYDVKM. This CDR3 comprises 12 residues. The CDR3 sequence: CASSGEGYGCTF. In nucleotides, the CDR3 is TGTGCCAGCAGTGGGGAGGGGTATGGCTGCACCTTC.

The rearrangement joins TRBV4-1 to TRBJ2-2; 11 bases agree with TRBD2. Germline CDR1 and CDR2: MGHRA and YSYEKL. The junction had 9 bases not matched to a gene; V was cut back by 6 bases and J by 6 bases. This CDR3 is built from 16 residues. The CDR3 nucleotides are TGCGCCAGCAGTCTCACTAGCGGGAGTGTCGCCGGGGAGCTGTTTTTT. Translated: CASSLTSGSVAGELFF.

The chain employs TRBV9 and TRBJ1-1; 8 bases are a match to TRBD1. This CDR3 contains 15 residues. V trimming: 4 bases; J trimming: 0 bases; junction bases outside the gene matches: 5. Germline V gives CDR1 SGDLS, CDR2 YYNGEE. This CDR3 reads CASSPRQGMNTEAFF. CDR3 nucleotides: TGTGCCAGCAGCCCCAGACAGGGGATGAACACTGAAGCTTTCTTT.

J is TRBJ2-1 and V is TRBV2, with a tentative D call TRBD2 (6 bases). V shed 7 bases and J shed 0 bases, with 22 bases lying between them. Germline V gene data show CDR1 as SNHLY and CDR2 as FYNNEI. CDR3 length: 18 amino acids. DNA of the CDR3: TGTGCCAGCATAGAATGGGGGGACGGGGAGAGCTCCTACAATGAGCAGTTCTTC. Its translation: CASIEWGDGESSYNEQFF.

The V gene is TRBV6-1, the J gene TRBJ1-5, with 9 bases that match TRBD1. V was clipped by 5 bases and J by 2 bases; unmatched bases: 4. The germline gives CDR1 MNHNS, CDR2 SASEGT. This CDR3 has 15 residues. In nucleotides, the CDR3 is TGTGCCAGCAGTATCCGGACAGGGGGCAATCAGCCCCAGCATTTT. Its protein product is CASSIRTGGNQPQHF.

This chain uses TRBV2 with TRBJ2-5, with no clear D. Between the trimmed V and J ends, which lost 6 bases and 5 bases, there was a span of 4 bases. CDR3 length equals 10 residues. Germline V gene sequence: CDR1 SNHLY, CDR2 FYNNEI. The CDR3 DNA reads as TGTGCCAGCAGACGGGAGACCCAGTACTTC. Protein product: CASRRETQYF.

In nucleotides, the CDR3 is TGTGCCACCGGGACTAGCGGGTTCTACGAGCAGTACTTC. It translates to CATGTSGFYEQYF. The chain uses TRBV6-1 and TRBJ2-5, with 12 positions matching TRBD2. Near its end, the DNA agrees better with TRBJ2-7, so the J call may be wrong. The CDR3 spans 13 residues. Germline CDR1 reads MNHNS; CDR2 reads SASEGT.

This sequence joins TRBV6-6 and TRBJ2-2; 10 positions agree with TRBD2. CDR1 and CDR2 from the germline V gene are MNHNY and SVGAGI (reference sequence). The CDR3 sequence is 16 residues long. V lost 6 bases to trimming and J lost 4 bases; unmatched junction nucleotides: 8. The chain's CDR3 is CASSSHTSGATGELFF. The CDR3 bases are TGTGCCAGCAGCTCACATACTAGCGGGGCCACCGGGGAGCTGTTTTTT.

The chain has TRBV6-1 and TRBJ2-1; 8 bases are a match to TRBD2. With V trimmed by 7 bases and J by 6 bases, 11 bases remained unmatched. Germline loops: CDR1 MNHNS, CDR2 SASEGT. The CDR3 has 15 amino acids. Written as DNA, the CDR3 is TGTGCCAGCACCCTTCTCGGGACTAGTCCCAATGAGCAGTTCTTC. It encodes CASTLLGTSPNEQFF.

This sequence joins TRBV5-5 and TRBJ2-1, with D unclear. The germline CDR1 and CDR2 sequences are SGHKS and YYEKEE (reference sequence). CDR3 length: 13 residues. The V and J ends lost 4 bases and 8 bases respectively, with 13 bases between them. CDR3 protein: CASSPPIAHEQFF. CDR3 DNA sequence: TGTGCCAGCAGCCCACCGATAGCACATGAGCAGTTCTTC.

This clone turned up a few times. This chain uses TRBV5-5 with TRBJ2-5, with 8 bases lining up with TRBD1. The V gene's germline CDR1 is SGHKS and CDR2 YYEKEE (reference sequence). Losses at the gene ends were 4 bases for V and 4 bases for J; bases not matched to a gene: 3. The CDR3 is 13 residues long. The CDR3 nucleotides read TGTGCCAGCAGCGGGACAGGCGGAGAGACCCAGTACTTC. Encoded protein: CASSGTGGETQYF.

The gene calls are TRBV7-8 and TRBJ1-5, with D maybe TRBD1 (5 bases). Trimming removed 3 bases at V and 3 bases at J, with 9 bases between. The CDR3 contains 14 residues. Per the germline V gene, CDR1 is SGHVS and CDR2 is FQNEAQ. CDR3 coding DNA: TGTGCCAGCAGCTTCCCAGGGAACAATCAGCCCCAGCATTTT. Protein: CASSFPGNNQPQHF.

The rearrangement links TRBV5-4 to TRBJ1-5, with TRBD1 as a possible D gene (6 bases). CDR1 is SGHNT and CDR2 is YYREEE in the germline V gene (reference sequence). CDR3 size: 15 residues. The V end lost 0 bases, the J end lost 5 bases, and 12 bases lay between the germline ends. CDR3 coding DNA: TGTGCCAGCAGCTTGGATGGACAGTCTCATCAGCCCCAGCATTTT. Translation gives CASSLDGQSHQPQHF.

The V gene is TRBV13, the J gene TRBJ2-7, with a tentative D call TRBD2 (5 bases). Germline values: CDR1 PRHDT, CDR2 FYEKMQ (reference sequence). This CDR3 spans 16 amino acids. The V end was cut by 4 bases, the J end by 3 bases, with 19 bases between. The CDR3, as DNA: TGTGCCAGCAGCTCAAGGACTCTTGAGGGCGACTACGAGCAGTACTTC. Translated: CASSSRTLEGDYEQYF.

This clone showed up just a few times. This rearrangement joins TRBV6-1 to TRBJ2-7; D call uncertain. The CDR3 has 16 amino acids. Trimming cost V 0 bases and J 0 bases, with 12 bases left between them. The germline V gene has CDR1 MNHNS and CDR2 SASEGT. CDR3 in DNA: TGTGCCAGCAGTGAAGCTGGGCAGCAAAACTCCTACGAGCAGTACTTC. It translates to CASSEAGQQNSYEQYF.